This entry describes one T cell receptor beta chain. Its specificity is not known. This record belongs to a study of cytomegalovirus exposure and HLA in healthy donors. Overall study findings and caveats: DRB1 had the most TCR associations and HLA-C the fewest, a later analysis found, with rates varying by HLA locus.

V shed 5 bases, J shed 7 bases, and the junction held 13 bases outside the gene matches. CDR3 length: 16 residues. From germline, CDR1 is LNHDA and CDR2 SQIVND (reference sequence). The PCR used 60 Vbeta and 13 Jbeta primers. Sequencing used immunoSEQ multiplex PCR; TCRdb keeps in-frame clones, though not all of them. The table has about 92,000 clones, over 75% seen once; the top ten hold 2% to 2.5%. Source material: PBMCs. This TCR came from a man aged 18 to 35 in good health and CMV-seronegative. This chain joins TRBV19 and TRBJ2-1; 8 bases agree with TRBD2. In DNA form, the CDR3 reads TGTGCCAGTAGTCAACGGCGGAGCGGGGGCCGTAATGAGCAGTTCTTC. This sequence encodes CASSQRRSGGRNEQFF.